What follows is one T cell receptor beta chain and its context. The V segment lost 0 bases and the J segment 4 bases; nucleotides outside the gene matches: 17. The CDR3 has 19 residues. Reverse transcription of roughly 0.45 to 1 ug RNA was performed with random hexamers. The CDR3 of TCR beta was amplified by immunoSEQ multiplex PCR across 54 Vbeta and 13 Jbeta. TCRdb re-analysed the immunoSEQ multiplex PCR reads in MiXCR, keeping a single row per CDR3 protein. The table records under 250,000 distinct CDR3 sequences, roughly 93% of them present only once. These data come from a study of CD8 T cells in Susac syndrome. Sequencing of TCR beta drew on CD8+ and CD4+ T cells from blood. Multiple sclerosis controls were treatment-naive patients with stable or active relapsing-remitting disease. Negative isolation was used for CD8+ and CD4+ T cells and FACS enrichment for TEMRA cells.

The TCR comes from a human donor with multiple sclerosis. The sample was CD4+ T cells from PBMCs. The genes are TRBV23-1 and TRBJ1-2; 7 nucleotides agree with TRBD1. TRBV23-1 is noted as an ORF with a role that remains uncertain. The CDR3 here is CASSQSGGQTWARVYGYTF. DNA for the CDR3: TGCGCCAGCAGTCAATCAGGGGGACAGACCTGGGCGCGGGTCTATGGCTACACCTTC.